This T cell receptor (beta chain) was profiled in a study of untreated major depressive disorder. The table came from immunoSEQ multiplex PCR; TCRdb's copy has only in-frame clones and leaves some out. This sample has 10,000 to 15,000 clones, with about nine tenths found just once. Regarding this clone: Its antigen is as yet unknown.

Study results and limitations: Compared with controls, depressed patients showed more TRBV05-01 (Vbeta 5.1) usage in CD4+ T cells.

Patient depression severity was moderate to severe. Enrichment usually gave around 95% pure CD4+ T cells. Looked up from germline, CDR1 is MRHNA and CDR2 is SNTAGT. The CDR3 runs 14 residues. Deletions cut 2 bases from V and 4 bases from J, with 8 bases between. This clonotype was sampled from a man aged 30-40 years with major depressive disorder. Sequenced: CD4+ T cells from PBMCs. The rearrangement uses TRBV6-4 and TRBJ1-4, with no clear D. CDR3 amino acids: CASSDDGINEKLFF. CDR3 DNA: TGTGCCAGCAGTGACGATGGGATTAATGAAAAACTGTTTTTT.